This TCR beta chain was sequenced for a study of identical twins. Study-wide results and limits: Insertion counts were lower in abundant cord blood beta clonotypes, a trend that memory repertoires did not show. Donors were not followed over many years; analysis was cross-sectional.

As to this clonotype: The antigen is not known.

TCRdb itself ran the 5' RACE reads through MiXCR, one entry per CDR3 protein. The top ten clones hold about 5.6% of a sample with about 250,000 distinct CDR3 sequences, 7.5% of them seen once. CDR3 length: 14 amino acids. Germline V gene data show CDR1 as MDHEN and CDR2 as SYDVKM. Trimming shortened V by 6 bases and J by 10 bases, and 19 bases separated the two germline ends. The data were also submitted as part of a second study, on yellow fever vaccine responses in identical twins.

Input material: CD8+ T cells sorted from blood. The TCR was taken from a young woman in good health. This chain uses TRBV28 with TRBJ1-5, with D maybe TRBD1 (6 bases). This chain's CDR3 is CASSPRQDRHPQHF. For the CDR3, the DNA is TGTGCCAGCAGCCCCAGACAGGATCGTCACCCCCAGCATTTT.